These T cell receptor beta chains were read from a single sample in a study of OX40 agonist ivuxolimab in advanced cancers. The table came from immunoSEQ multiplex PCR; TCRdb's copy has only in-frame clones and leaves some out. The sample includes under 65,000 clones, 80% to 90% seen only once; the top ten take approximately 13%. This sample comprised CD4+ or CD8+ T cells sorted from blood, obtained in a trial of the OX40 agonist ivuxolimab. The receptor source for this set is an adult with an advanced solid tumor such as melanoma, head and neck, liver or kidney cancer. CDR3s include the opening cysteine and the closing phenylalanine or tryptophan. The order of the fields is D gene, V gene, clone size, J gene, CDR3 DNA, CDR3 protein. The D gene is left open where the match is weak. Rows give clone size only sometimes, using once, few, many, or a class for an expanded clone.

d_call: NA; v_call: TRBV27; clone_size: NA; j_call: TRBJ1-2; cdr3_nt: TGTGCCAGCAGTTTTTCGAGAGGGTTTGGCTACACCTTC; cdr3_aa: CASSFSRGFGYTF
d_call: NA; v_call: TRBV28; clone_size: NA; j_call: TRBJ1-1; cdr3_nt: TGTGCCAGCAGTCTGACAGCGAACACTGAAGCTTTCTTT; cdr3_aa: CASSLTANTEAFF
d_call: NA; v_call: TRBV5-1; clone_size: NA; j_call: TRBJ1-2; cdr3_nt: TGCGCCACCTTCCGTCCAGAGACGAATGGCTACACCTTC; cdr3_aa: CATFRPETNGYTF
d_call: TRBD2; v_call: TRBV7-9; clone_size: NA; j_call: TRBJ2-1; cdr3_nt: TGTGCCAGCAGCTTCGCTAGCGGGCCCAACAATGAGCAGTTCTTC; cdr3_aa: CASSFASGPNNEQFF
d_call: NA; v_call: TRBV15; clone_size: NA; j_call: TRBJ1-1; cdr3_nt: TGTGCCACCAGGCGCCGCGCGGAGAACACTGAAGCTTTCTTT; cdr3_aa: CATRRRAENTEAFF
d_call: NA; v_call: TRBV29-1; clone_size: NA; j_call: TRBJ2-7; cdr3_nt: TGCAGCGTAACCCAGATCGGCGGTGAGCAGTACTTC; cdr3_aa: CSVTQIGGEQYF
d_call: TRBD2; v_call: TRBV14; clone_size: NA; j_call: TRBJ2-1; cdr3_nt: TGTGCCAGCAGCCAAAGGACTAGCGACTACAATGAGCAGTTCTTC; cdr3_aa: CASSQRTSDYNEQFF
d_call: NA; v_call: TRBV4-1; clone_size: NA; j_call: TRBJ2-1; cdr3_nt: TGCGCCAGCAGCCGACAGGACCAAAGCTCCTACAATGAGCAGTTCTTC; cdr3_aa: CASSRQDQSSYNEQFF
d_call: NA; v_call: TRBV30; clone_size: NA; j_call: TRBJ2-5; cdr3_nt: TGTGCCTGGAGTGTGTGGCAGAACGTGGTCGGAGAGACCCAGTACTTC; cdr3_aa: CAWSVWQNVVGETQYF
d_call: TRBD1; v_call: TRBV5-4; clone_size: NA; j_call: TRBJ1-1; cdr3_nt: TGTGCCAGCAGGGGACAGGGGGCGTCTGAAGCTTTCTTT; cdr3_aa: CASRGQGASEAFF
d_call: NA; v_call: TRBV2; clone_size: NA; j_call: TRBJ1-2; cdr3_nt: TGTGCCAGCAGTAGTACGGTCGGTTTCTATGGCTACACCTTC; cdr3_aa: CASSSTVGFYGYTF
d_call: NA; v_call: TRBV5-1; clone_size: NA; j_call: TRBJ2-2; cdr3_nt: TGCGCCAGCAGCTTGGCCTGGCCGAACACCGGGGAGCTGTTTTTT; cdr3_aa: CASSLAWPNTGELFF
d_call: NA; v_call: TRBV4-1; clone_size: NA; j_call: TRBJ1-2; cdr3_nt: TGCGCCAGCAGCCAATGGGGGTCCTATGGCTACACCTTC; cdr3_aa: CASSQWGSYGYTF
d_call: NA; v_call: TRBV6-6; clone_size: NA; j_call: TRBJ1-6; cdr3_nt: TGTGCCAGCAGCCTAGACAGAGATTATTCACCCCTCCACTTT; cdr3_aa: CASSLDRDYSPLHF
d_call: TRBD1; v_call: TRBV10-1; clone_size: NA; j_call: TRBJ2-1; cdr3_nt: TGCGCCAGCAGTGAGTTCGGGACAGGGTTTTATGAGCAGTTCTTC; cdr3_aa: CASSEFGTGFYEQFF
d_call: NA; v_call: TRBV9; clone_size: NA; j_call: TRBJ1-2; cdr3_nt: TGTGCCAGCAACTCGGTTAACTATGGCTACACCTTC; cdr3_aa: CASNSVNYGYTF
d_call: TRBD2; v_call: TRBV27; clone_size: NA; j_call: TRBJ2-1; cdr3_nt: TGTGCCAGCAGTTTCTCCGGACTAGCGGCCTACAATGAGCAGTTCTTC; cdr3_aa: CASSFSGLAAYNEQFF
d_call: NA; v_call: TRBV5-6; clone_size: NA; j_call: TRBJ1-1; cdr3_nt: TGTGCCAGCAGCCCCCGCGGCACTGAAGCTTTCTTT; cdr3_aa: CASSPRGTEAFF
d_call: NA; v_call: TRBV7-7; clone_size: NA; j_call: TRBJ2-1; cdr3_nt: TGTGCTAGCAGCTTAGACGACTCACGTTTAACGGAGCAGTTCTTC; cdr3_aa: CASSLDDSRLTEQFF
d_call: TRBD2; v_call: TRBV9; clone_size: NA; j_call: TRBJ2-3; cdr3_nt: TGTGCCAGCAGCGCGGGAGGAGGGCCAGATACGCAGTATTTT; cdr3_aa: CASSAGGGPDTQYF
d_call: NA; v_call: TRBV6-4; clone_size: NA; j_call: TRBJ1-1; cdr3_nt: TGTGCCAGCAGCGTGACGAGGGACACTGAAGCTTTCTTT; cdr3_aa: CASSVTRDTEAFF
d_call: NA; v_call: TRBV5-4; clone_size: NA; j_call: TRBJ1-4; cdr3_nt: TGTGCCAGCAGCCATACCGGGCCGCCGTATGGAAATGAAAAACTGTTTTTT; cdr3_aa: CASSHTGPPYGNEKLFF
d_call: TRBD2; v_call: TRBV4-2; clone_size: NA; j_call: TRBJ2-7; cdr3_nt: TGTGCCAGCAGCCAAGTAGCCTTAGCGGGAGGCTACGAGCAGTACTTC; cdr3_aa: CASSQVALAGGYEQYF
d_call: NA; v_call: TRBV6-6; clone_size: NA; j_call: TRBJ2-1; cdr3_nt: TGTGCCAGCACTAGCTACAATGAGCAGTTCTTC; cdr3_aa: CASTSYNEQFF
d_call: NA; v_call: TRBV4-2; clone_size: NA; j_call: TRBJ2-3; cdr3_nt: TGTGCCAGCAGCCAGGGACTCACAGATACGCAGTATTTT; cdr3_aa: CASSQGLTDTQYF
d_call: NA; v_call: TRBV4-1; clone_size: NA; j_call: TRBJ1-1; cdr3_nt: TGCGCCAGCAGCCAACCGGTTAGGATGAACACTGAAGCTTTCTTT; cdr3_aa: CASSQPVRMNTEAFF
d_call: NA; v_call: TRBV7-6; clone_size: NA; j_call: TRBJ2-1; cdr3_nt: TGTGCCAGCAGCCCAAACGGTCTCAGGCAGTTCTTC; cdr3_aa: CASSPNGLRQFF
d_call: TRBD1; v_call: TRBV9; clone_size: NA; j_call: TRBJ1-1; cdr3_nt: TGTGCCAGCCGGGACAGTCCGAACACTGAAGCTTTCTTT; cdr3_aa: CASRDSPNTEAFF
d_call: NA; v_call: TRBV10-2; clone_size: NA; j_call: TRBJ1-1; cdr3_nt: TGCGCCAGCAGCCGAGGATCGGCGGTTTCTGAAGCTTTCTTT; cdr3_aa: CASSRGSAVSEAFF
d_call: TRBD2; v_call: TRBV5-5; clone_size: NA; j_call: TRBJ2-1; cdr3_nt: TGTGCCAGCAGCCGCACAACAGCGGGAGTTGGCAATGAGCAGTTCTTC; cdr3_aa: CASSRTTAGVGNEQFF
d_call: NA; v_call: TRBV2; clone_size: NA; j_call: TRBJ1-5; cdr3_nt: TGTGCCAGCAGTCCCGGGGAAGGTGAAGATCAGCCCCAGCATTTT; cdr3_aa: CASSPGEGEDQPQHF
d_call: NA; v_call: TRBV4-2; clone_size: NA; j_call: TRBJ2-7; cdr3_nt: TGTGCCAGCAGCCAAGAAAAGGACAGCTTCTACGAGCAGTACTTC; cdr3_aa: CASSQEKDSFYEQYF
d_call: TRBD1; v_call: TRBV10-3; clone_size: NA; j_call: TRBJ1-1; cdr3_nt: TGTGTAACAGGGACAGAGGACACTGAAGCTTTCTTT; cdr3_aa: CVTGTEDTEAFF
d_call: NA; v_call: TRBV6-4; clone_size: once; j_call: TRBJ2-2; cdr3_nt: TGTGCCAGCAGTGACATTGGGGCACCCGCGAACACCGGGGAGCTGTTTTTT; cdr3_aa: CASSDIGAPANTGELFF
d_call: NA; v_call: TRBV4-1; clone_size: NA; j_call: TRBJ2-1; cdr3_nt: TGCGCCAGCAGCCAAGATACCCCGGTGGATGAGCAGTTCTTC; cdr3_aa: CASSQDTPVDEQFF
d_call: NA; v_call: TRBV9; clone_size: NA; j_call: TRBJ2-3; cdr3_nt: TGTGCCAGCAGCCCCCACTTAGGACAGCCGCTTAGCACAGATACGCAGTATTTT; cdr3_aa: CASSPHLGQPLSTDTQYF
d_call: NA; v_call: TRBV7-9; clone_size: once; j_call: TRBJ2-2; cdr3_nt: TGTGCCAGCAGCCGCCCAGGGGACGGGGAGCTGTTTTTT; cdr3_aa: CASSRPGDGELFF
d_call: NA; v_call: TRBV27; clone_size: NA; j_call: TRBJ2-1; cdr3_nt: TGTGCCAGCACCGGGATGGGATTCTACAATGAGCAGTTCTTC; cdr3_aa: CASTGMGFYNEQFF
d_call: TRBD1; v_call: TRBV7-9; clone_size: NA; j_call: TRBJ2-6; cdr3_nt: TGTGCCAGCAGCGTCGACAGGGCATCTTTGTATTCTGGGGCCAACGTCCTGACTTTC; cdr3_aa: CASSVDRASLYSGANVLTF
d_call: NA; v_call: TRBV28; clone_size: NA; j_call: TRBJ1-1; cdr3_nt: TGTGCCAGCAGTTTTGGCACTGAAGCTTTCTTT; cdr3_aa: CASSFGTEAFF
d_call: NA; v_call: TRBV4-1; clone_size: NA; j_call: TRBJ2-7; cdr3_nt: TGCGCCAGCAGCCAGGGGCCCACAGACTCCTACGAGCAGTACTTC; cdr3_aa: CASSQGPTDSYEQYF
d_call: TRBD2; v_call: TRBV29-1; clone_size: NA; j_call: TRBJ2-1; cdr3_nt: TGCAGCGGCTTAGCGGGAGAAGGAAATGAGCAGTTCTTC; cdr3_aa: CSGLAGEGNEQFF
d_call: TRBD2; v_call: TRBV28; clone_size: NA; j_call: TRBJ2-7; cdr3_nt: TGTGCCAGCAGTACGGGACTAGCCTACGAGCAGTACTTC; cdr3_aa: CASSTGLAYEQYF
d_call: TRBD1; v_call: TRBV9; clone_size: once; j_call: TRBJ2-6; cdr3_nt: TGTGCCAGCAGCGCTCCGGGACAGGGGGCGCGGGGGGCCAACGTCCTGACTTTC; cdr3_aa: CASSAPGQGARGANVLTF
d_call: NA; v_call: TRBV30; clone_size: NA; j_call: TRBJ2-7; cdr3_nt: TGTGCCTGGAGTATAGGTTCCTCCGAGCAGTACTTC; cdr3_aa: CAWSIGSSEQYF
d_call: TRBD1; v_call: TRBV10-2; clone_size: NA; j_call: TRBJ2-2; cdr3_nt: TGCGCCAGCAGGCGACAGGGGGCCGGGGAGCTGTTTTTT; cdr3_aa: CASRRQGAGELFF
d_call: TRBD2; v_call: TRBV11-2; clone_size: NA; j_call: TRBJ2-1; cdr3_nt: TGTGCCAGCAGCCAGGGGACTAGCGGTGACAATGAGCAGTTCTTC; cdr3_aa: CASSQGTSGDNEQFF
d_call: NA; v_call: TRBV5-5; clone_size: NA; j_call: TRBJ1-5; cdr3_nt: TGTGCCAGCAGTCTTACCGGGACAACCGTCAATCAGCCCCAGCATTTT; cdr3_aa: CASSLTGTTVNQPQHF
d_call: TRBD1; v_call: TRBV7-9; clone_size: NA; j_call: TRBJ2-7; cdr3_nt: TGTGCCAGCAGCTCGGCCCGAGACAGGGCCTACGAGCAGTACTTC; cdr3_aa: CASSSARDRAYEQYF
d_call: NA; v_call: TRBV28; clone_size: NA; j_call: TRBJ1-5; cdr3_nt: TGTGCCAGCAGCCTGGGGCAGCCCCAGCATTTT; cdr3_aa: CASSLGQPQHF
d_call: TRBD1; v_call: TRBV6-6; clone_size: NA; j_call: TRBJ1-5; cdr3_nt: TGTGCCAGCAGTTGGGGGACAGCAAATCAGCCCCAGCATTTT; cdr3_aa: CASSWGTANQPQHF
d_call: TRBD2; v_call: TRBV2; clone_size: NA; j_call: TRBJ2-1; cdr3_nt: TGTGCCCGTCGGGGGGTTGTGAGGAATGAGCAGTTCTTC; cdr3_aa: CARRGVVRNEQFF
d_call: NA; v_call: TRBV7-9; clone_size: NA; j_call: TRBJ1-3; cdr3_nt: TGTGCCAGCAGCATACCGGCCCCGGGAAGCTCTGGAAACACCATATATTTT; cdr3_aa: CASSIPAPGSSGNTIYF
d_call: NA; v_call: TRBV4-3; clone_size: NA; j_call: TRBJ2-2; cdr3_nt: TGCGCCAGCAGCCTGGGGCTAGCGTTTCACACCGGGGAGCTGTTTTTT; cdr3_aa: CASSLGLAFHTGELFF
d_call: NA; v_call: TRBV30; clone_size: NA; j_call: TRBJ2-5; cdr3_nt: TGTGCCTCCGAGGGCACCAAGATCCAAGAGACCCAGTACTTC; cdr3_aa: CASEGTKIQETQYF